The rows below give T cell receptor beta chains drawn from one sample of a study of blood T cell repertoires in COVID-19. Assay: immunoSEQ multiplex PCR; the TCRdb copy retains only in-frame clones and omits some. Of roughly 500,000 clones in the sample, approximately 88% were seen once. The sample was PBMCs or T cells enriched from blood (not recorded which). The receptor set was obtained from a woman aged 40 to 50 who had recovered from COVID-19. The CDR3 runs from the conserved cysteine through the conserved F or W. The D gene is left open where the match is weak. Size is omitted from some rows. Given values are once, few, many or a class for expanded clones.

TRBD1	TRBJ1-2	NA	TRBV28	TGTGCCAGCAGTTTGAGTCACAGGGGGATCTTTGGCTACACCTTC	CASSLSHRGIFGYTF
TRBD2	TRBJ2-1	NA	TRBV19	TGTGCCAGTAGTATCTCTAGCGGGAGTTTCTACAATGAGCAGTTCTTC	CASSISSGSFYNEQFF
TRBD1	TRBJ2-5	NA	TRBV5-1	TGCGCCAGCAGCTTTCAGGGGGTTTATGAGACCCAGTACTTC	CASSFQGVYETQYF
NA	TRBJ2-7	NA	TRBV6-2/TRBV6-3	TGTGCCAGCAGTTACGTGGGCTCAGGCGAGCAGTACTTC	CASSYVGSGEQYF
TRBD1	TRBJ1-2	NA	TRBV6-2/TRBV6-3	TGTGCCAGCACTTATCAAGGGGGCGATGGCTACACCTTC	CASTYQGGDGYTF
TRBD1	TRBJ1-1	NA	TRBV6-5	TGTGCCAGCAGTTCTACAAGGACAGGGAGGACTGAAGCTTTCTTT	CASSSTRTGRTEAFF
TRBD2	TRBJ2-3	NA	TRBV10-3	TGTGCCATCAGTGATGGGCCTAGCGGTAGCACAGATACGCAGTATTTT	CAISDGPSGSTDTQYF
NA	TRBJ1-2	NA	TRBV5-6	TGTGCCAGCAGCTTGCAGGGAGGGTATGGCTACACCTTC	CASSLQGGYGYTF
NA	TRBJ1-2	NA	TRBV11-3	TGTGCCAGCAGCTTACGGGGGTCCTATGGCTACACCTTC	CASSLRGSYGYTF
TRBD2	TRBJ2-7	NA	TRBV5-4	TGTGCCAGCAGCTTCCAGAGCGGGGGGCAACACGAGCAGTACTTC	CASSFQSGGQHEQYF
NA	TRBJ1-5	NA	TRBV11-1	TGTGCCAGCAGCTTAGATAGGACTCCTAATCAGCCCCAGCATTTT	CASSLDRTPNQPQHF
NA	TRBJ2-5	NA	TRBV7-2	TGTGCCAGCAGGGCGGGACAGAAGCAAGAGACCCAGTACTTC	CASRAGQKQETQYF
TRBD1	TRBJ2-3	NA	TRBV19	TGTGCCAGTAGTACCGGGACAGGGTTTTCAGATACGCAGTATTTT	CASSTGTGFSDTQYF
NA	TRBJ1-4	NA	TRBV7-8	TGTGCCAGCAGCTTACTCGGTACAGATAATGAAAAACTGTTTTTT	CASSLLGTDNEKLFF
NA	TRBJ2-7	NA	TRBV14	TGTGCCAGCAGCCAAAGAGGGGGGGCCTACGAGCAGTACTTC	CASSQRGGAYEQYF
TRBD1	TRBJ1-5	NA	TRBV13	TGTGCCAGCAGCCACATAGGACAGGGGAATTATAGCAATCAGCCCCAGCATTTT	CASSHIGQGNYSNQPQHF
TRBD1	TRBJ1-6	once	TRBV7-9	TGTGCCAGCGCGTGGGACAGGGGTAATTCACCCCTCCACTTT	CASAWDRGNSPLHF
NA	TRBJ1-6	NA	TRBV10-3	TGTGCCATCAGTGACCTCGGGGGGAATTCACCCCTCCACTTT	CAISDLGGNSPLHF
NA	TRBJ2-1	NA	TRBV5-4	TGTGCCAGCAGACTCCCGGGGAAAAACACCTACAATGAGCAGTTCTTC	CASRLPGKNTYNEQFF
TRBD1	TRBJ1-4	NA	TRBV30	TGTGCCTGGATAGGGACAGGGACGAATGAAAAACTGTTTTTT	CAWIGTGTNEKLFF
NA	TRBJ2-7	NA	TRBV23-1	TGCGCCAGCAGTCAATATCGGGGGACTGAAGACTACGAGCAGTACTTC	CASSQYRGTEDYEQYF
NA	TRBJ2-1	NA	TRBV7-2	TGTGCCAGCAGCCCAGGGGCTACCGCAGTGGAGCAGTTCTTC	CASSPGATAVEQFF